These 13 T cell receptor beta chains were sequenced from one sample in a study of T cells in tumors after PD-1 blockade. Method: immunoSEQ multiplex PCR; TCRdb's copy keeps in-frame clones and lacks some. The data show about 10,000 clones, approximately 70% seen once. This sample comprised tumor tissue, obtained after anti-PD-1 treatment. These receptors came from a human donor with basal cell carcinoma.

The chain joins TRBV5-6 to TRBJ1-2; the D gene is possibly TRBD1 (6 bases). CDR1 and CDR2 from the germline V gene are SGHDT and YYEEEE. Trimming left V 5 bases short and J 7 bases short, with 21 bases between. CDR3 length: 15 amino acids. The CDR3 DNA sequence: TGTGCCAGCAGGCCCGAACAGGGACGTATGTCTGGCTACACCTTC. Translating gives CASRPEQGRMSGYTF. Filled out from reference TRBV5-6 and TRBJ1-2, the complete variable domain reads DAGVTQSPTHLIKTRGQQVTLRCSPKSGHDTVSWYQQALGQGPQFIFQYYEEEERQRGNFPDRFSGHQFPNYSSELNVNALLLGDSALYLCASRPEQGRMSGYTFGSGTRLTVV.

The chain links TRBV18 to TRBJ1-6, with D perhaps matching TRBD1 (5 bases). Trimming pared 1 base from V and 1 base from J, leaving 8 bases between. The CDR3 has 16 residues. Germline V gene lookup returns CDR1 KGHSH and CDR2 LQKENI. The CDR3 protein is CASSPREGSYNSPLHF. The DNA of the CDR3 is TGTGCCAGCTCACCACGGGAGGGGTCCTATAATTCACCCCTCCACTTT.

The chain joins TRBV18 to TRBJ1-3, with no clear D. V lost 0 bases, J lost 3 bases, and 12 bases lay in between. Looked up from germline, CDR1 is KGHSH and CDR2 is LQKENI. This CDR3 contains 16 residues. CDR3 sequence: CASSPPTPGIGNTIYF. The CDR3 DNA reads TGTGCCAGCTCACCACCGACCCCGGGGATTGGAAACACCATATATTTT.

In its sample, this clone was seen once. The V and J genes are TRBV11-3 and TRBJ2-3; D is ambiguous. V lost 2 bases and J lost 3, with 15 bases in between. Germline CDR1 SGHNT, CDR2 YENEEA. This CDR3 has 16 residues. CDR3 sequence reads: CASSLPLTYSTDTQYF. The CDR3 DNA is TGTGCCAGCAGCTTACCCCTGACGTACTCTACAGATACGCAGTATTTT.

The chain carries TRBV7-2 and TRBJ1-1; 7 positions agree with TRBD1. The V and J ends lost 1 base and 5 bases, in that order; junction bases with no gene match: 10. In germline, CDR1 is SGHTA, CDR2 FQGNSA. There are 16 residues in the CDR3. The CDR3 coding sequence is TGTGCCAGCAGCTTAGATGGGGGCAGGGGGTGGACTGAAGCTTTCTTT. This encodes CASSLDGGRGWTEAFF.

This clone showed up just once. V and J are TRBV9 and TRBJ2-3; no clear D gene. Germline values: CDR1 SGDLS, CDR2 YYNGEE. The CDR3 is 16 amino acids. V was pared by 1 base and J by 0 bases, with 12 bases between. The CDR3 protein is CASSVSPDPSTDTQYF. In nucleotides, the CDR3 is TGTGCCAGCAGCGTATCTCCGGACCCTAGCACAGATACGCAGTATTTT.

V and J are TRBV15 and TRBJ1-5; TRBD1 is a possible D gene (6 bases). Per the germline V gene, CDR1 is LNHNV and CDR2 is YYDKDF (reference sequence). CDR3 length: 16 amino acids. The V end was cut by 3 bases, the J end by 5 bases, with 17 bases between. The CDR3 loop is CATSRVIDRTDQPQHF. The CDR3 DNA is TGTGCCACCAGCAGGGTTATCGACAGGACAGATCAGCCCCAGCATTTT.

A note on this clone: Compared with germline, one end of the junction differs, possibly owing to a read error. The chain couples TRBV2 to TRBJ2-7, with 9 nucleotides matching TRBD1. The CDR3 has 13 residues. Germline V gene sequence: CDR1 SNHLY, CDR2 FYNNEI. DNA of the CDR3: TGTGCCAGCAGAGAAGACAGGGGGGACGAGCAGTACTTC. Its translation is CASREDRGDEQYF.

The chain joins TRBV4-1 to TRBJ2-1; the D gene could be TRBD1 or TRBD2 (5 bases each). CDR1 and CDR2 from the germline V gene are MGHRA and YSYEKL. This CDR3 is built from 16 residues. Trimming took off 3 bases at V and 3 bases at J, with 15 bases between the two ends. Here the CDR3 DNA reads TGCGCCAGCAGCCACCCGGGACGTACATTCTACAATGAGCAGTTCTTC. This translates into CASSHPGRTFYNEQFF.

V is TRBV5-1 and J is TRBJ2-3, with D unclear. The CDR3 is 15 residues long. V was pared by 1 base and J by 0 bases, with 9 bases between. Germline V gene sequence: CDR1 SGHRS, CDR2 YFSETQ. CDR3 protein: CASSLMTPSTDTQYF. CDR3 in DNA: TGCGCCAGCAGCTTGATGACCCCTAGCACAGATACGCAGTATTTT.

The rearrangement joins TRBV4-1 to TRBJ2-3; D remains unclear. CDR1 is MGHRA and CDR2 is YSYEKL in the germline V gene. This CDR3 region has 15 residues. Trimming took off 4 bases at V and 0 bases at J, with 11 bases between the two ends. CDR3 nucleotide sequence: TGCGCCAGCAGCCCAGCAATCCCTAGCACAGATACGCAGTATTTT. This encodes CASSPAIPSTDTQYF.

The J gene is TRBJ2-5, the V gene TRBV19, with unresolved D. The CDR3 is 17 residues long. Germline V gene data show CDR1 as LNHDA and CDR2 as SQIVND (reference sequence). V lost 5 bases and J 3 bases, leaving 22 bases between the germline ends. For the CDR3, the DNA is TGTGCCAGTAGTCCCTTTTCTGGGAACGTGGGAAAAGAGACCCAGTACTTC. It codes for CASSPFSGNVGKETQYF.

V and J are TRBV6-5 and TRBJ1-3, with a tentative D call TRBD1 (5 bases). Germline values: CDR1 MNHEY, CDR2 SVGAGI. The CDR3 is 13 residues long. Trimming left V 7 bases short and J 1 base short, with 8 bases between. CDR3 in amino acids: CASMRGSGNTIYF. CDR3 nucleotides: TGTGCCAGCATGAGGGGTTCTGGAAACACCATATATTTT.